This TCR beta chain came from a study of beta chain features in type 1 diabetes. Study at large: There were approximately 100 million sorted cells examined across all samples. Regarding the study as a whole: Type 1 diabetes patients had TCRB CDR3s that were shorter (moderately but significantly so) in all four CD4+ subsets. It was among patients, rather than healthy donors, that naive, central memory and Treg TCRB repertoires appeared more similar. Patients and controls would be equally affected if PCR favored shorter templates.

This clone was observed a handful of times. Its target is not known. The CDR3 is made up of 12 amino acids. The isolated RNA, all of it, was reverse transcribed, so expressed TCRB transcripts were what got sequenced. Sequencing used immunoSEQ multiplex PCR; TCRdb keeps in-frame clones, though not all of them. The data hold nearly 700,000 clones, with around 15% observed a single time. Sorting with CD45RO/CCR7/CD25/CD127/CD95/CD27 yielded naive, central memory, regulatory and stem-like memory CD4+ cells. The sequence was obtained from a man younger than 35 with type 1 diabetes. V is TRBV21-1 and J is TRBJ1-6. TRBV21-1 is a listed pseudogene. The sequenced sample was naive CD4+ T cells from blood. Here the CDR3 DNA reads TGTGCCAGCTCCGGAAGGGATTCACCCCTCCACTTT. Residues: CASSGRDSPLHF.